Reported below is one T cell receptor beta chain. TCRdb ran MiXCR on the RACE reads and lists one entry per CDR3 protein. The sample lists some 110,000 distinct CDR3 sequences, 9.5% to 15% occurring once. This sample is part of a study of human T cells and chemical hapten exposure. The CDR3 runs 11 residues. J gave up 4 bases and V 11 bases, and 3 bases lay outside the gene matches. Per germline, CDR1 MDHEN and CDR2 SYDVKM. Noted time point: pre-sensitization, week 0. The treatment: therapeutic diphenylcyclopropenone sensitization with weekly scalp DPC. Staff drew blood before applying each patch test. The source was whole blood, collected in connection with sensitization to the hapten diphenylcyclopropenone (DPC). The chain combines TRBV28 with TRBJ1-1, with 8 nucleotides matching TRBD1. This clonotype originated in a woman aged 50 to 65 with alopecia areata. Some clones in this sample may be carry-over from other donors' samples. The CDR3 DNA sequence: TGTGCCCATACAGGGGGCACTGAAGCTTTCTTT. This encodes CAHTGGTEAFF.